The 4 T cell receptor beta chains reported below all come from one sample, sequenced in a study of T cells in Graves' hyperthyroidism and ophthalmopathy. TCR beta CDR3 sequences were amplified from RNA transcripts. The HTBI primer set served for first-round RT-PCR of the TCR CDR3. TCRdb called the multiplex PCR reads again in MiXCR, with one record for every CDR3 protein. The sample holds almost 600,000 distinct CDR3 sequences, approximately 14% seen once. The sequenced sample consisted of blood. Receptors were obtained from a woman in her twenties or thirties with Graves' hyperthyroidism that later progressed to Graves' ophthalmopathy.

The chain links TRBV11-2 to TRBJ1-3; D is ambiguous. Trimming took 1 base from V and 0 from J, leaving 10 bases between them. This CDR3 has 16 residues. Looked up from germline, CDR1 is SGHAT and CDR2 is FQNNGV. CDR3 loop: CASSLVEDPSGNTIYF. CDR3 nucleotides: TGTGCCAGCAGCTTAGTCGAGGATCCCTCTGGAAACACCATATATTTT. The full variable domain, its missing parts supplied by reference TRBV11-2 and TRBJ1-3, is EAGVAQSPRYKIIEKRQSVAFWCNPISGHATLYWYQQILGQGPKLLIQFQNNGVVDDSQLPKDRFSAERLKGVDSTLKIQPAKLEDSAVYLCASSLVEDPSGNTIYFGEGSWLTVV.

The chain couples TRBV4-1 to TRBJ1-1; no definite D call. Germline V gene data show CDR1 as MGHRA and CDR2 as YSYEKL. V lost 1 base and J 4 bases, leaving 13 bases between the germline ends. The CDR3 length is 15 residues. The CDR3 DNA reads TGCGCCAGCAGCCAAGGAGACATCGGTGGCACTGAAGCTTTCTTT. This translates into CASSQGDIGGTEAFF.

This clonotype was recorded at least ten times. The chain couples TRBV18 to TRBJ1-2; TRBD1 matches 7 bases. This CDR3 has 13 residues. The J segment lost 8 bases and the V segment lost 3 bases, leaving 6 bases of the junction unmatched. Germline CDR1 reads KGHSH; CDR2 reads LQKENI. This CDR3 is CASSPEGAQGYTF. Here the CDR3 DNA reads TGTGCCAGCTCACCCGAGGGGGCGCAGGGCTACACCTTC. The variable domain in full, completed from reference TRBV18 and TRBJ1-2, reads NAGVMQNPRHLVRRRGQEARLRCSPMKGHSHVYWYRQLPEEGLKFMVYLQKENIIDESGMPKERFSAEFPKEGPSILRIQQVVRGDSAAYFCASSPEGAQGYTFGSGTRLTVV.

This clonotype was observed many times. The V call is TRBV28, the J call TRBJ2-3; TRBD1 is a possible D gene (5 bases). The length of the CDR3 is 17 residues. Germline V gene lookup returns CDR1 MDHEN and CDR2 SYDVKM. Between the trimmed V and J ends, which lost 5 bases and 5 bases, there was a span of 23 bases. For the CDR3, the DNA is TGTGCCAGCAGTCCGCAGGAAAGGGGTCGATGGGGAGATACGCAGTATTTT. As protein: CASSPQERGRWGDTQYF.